This TCR beta chain was found in a study of T cell responses to AZD1222 COVID-19 vaccine. Turning to this clone: Its cognate antigen is unknown.

Broader study findings: The span of vaccine-associated CD4 TCRs extended across spike, with dominance at 160-218 and 743-854.

Data came from immunoSEQ multiplex PCR; TCRdb stores just in-frame clones and leaves some out. The repertoire consists of about 180,000 clones, with just over 85% occurring once and the leading ten covering more than 0.4%. The sequence derives from an adult in good health. This specimen was peripheral blood, taken on day 0 of AZD1222 vaccination.

CDR3 sequence reads: CASSFLAGVEQFF. DNA of the CDR3: TGTGCCAGCAGTTTTCTAGCGGGAGTTGAGCAGTTCTTC. The chain links TRBV27 to TRBJ2-1; TRBD2 matches at 10 bases. Germline values: CDR1 MNHEY, CDR2 SMNVEV (reference sequence). The CDR3 sequence is 13 residues long. J lost 9 bases, V lost 3 bases, and 2 bases had no gene match.